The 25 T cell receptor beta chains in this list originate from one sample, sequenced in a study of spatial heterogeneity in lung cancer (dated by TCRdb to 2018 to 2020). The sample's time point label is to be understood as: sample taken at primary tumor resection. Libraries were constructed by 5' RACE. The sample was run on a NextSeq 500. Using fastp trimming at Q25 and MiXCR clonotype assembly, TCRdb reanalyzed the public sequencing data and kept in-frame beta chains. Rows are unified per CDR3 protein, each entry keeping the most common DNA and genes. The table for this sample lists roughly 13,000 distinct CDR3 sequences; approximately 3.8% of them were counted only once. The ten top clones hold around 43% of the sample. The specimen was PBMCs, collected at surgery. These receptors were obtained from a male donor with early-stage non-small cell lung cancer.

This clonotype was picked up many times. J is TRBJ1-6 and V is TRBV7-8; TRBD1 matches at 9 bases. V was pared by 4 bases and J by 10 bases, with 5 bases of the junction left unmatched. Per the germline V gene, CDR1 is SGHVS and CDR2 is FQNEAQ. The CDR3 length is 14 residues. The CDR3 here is CASSWDREGSPLHF. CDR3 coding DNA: TGTGCCAGCAGCTGGGACAGGGAAGGCTCACCCCTCCACTTT.

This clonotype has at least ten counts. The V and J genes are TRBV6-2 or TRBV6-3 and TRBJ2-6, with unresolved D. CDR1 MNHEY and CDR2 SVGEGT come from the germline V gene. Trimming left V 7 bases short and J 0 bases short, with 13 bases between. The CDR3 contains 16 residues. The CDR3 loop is CASNRPDGSGANVLTF. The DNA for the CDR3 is TGTGCCAGCAACCGCCCCGATGGCTCTGGGGCCAACGTCCTGACTTTC.

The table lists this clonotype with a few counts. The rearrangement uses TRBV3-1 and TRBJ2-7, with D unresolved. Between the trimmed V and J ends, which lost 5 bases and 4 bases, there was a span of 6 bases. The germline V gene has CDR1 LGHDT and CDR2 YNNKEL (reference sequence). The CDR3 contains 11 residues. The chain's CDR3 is CASSGLYEQYF. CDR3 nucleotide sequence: TGTGCCAGCAGCGGATTATACGAGCAGTACTTC.

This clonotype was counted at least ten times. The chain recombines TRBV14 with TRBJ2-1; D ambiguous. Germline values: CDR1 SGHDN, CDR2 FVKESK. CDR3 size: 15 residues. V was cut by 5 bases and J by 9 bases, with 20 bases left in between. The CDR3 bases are TGTGCCAGCAGCTCGATTGTGGGCCTGGTGGGTGAGCAGTTCTTC. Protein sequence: CASSSIVGLVGEQFF.

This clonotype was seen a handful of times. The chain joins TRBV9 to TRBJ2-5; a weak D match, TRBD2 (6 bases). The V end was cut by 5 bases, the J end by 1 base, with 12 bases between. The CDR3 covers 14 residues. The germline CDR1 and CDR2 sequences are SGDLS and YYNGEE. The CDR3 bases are TGTGCCAGCAGTCCAGCGGGTCCCCAAGAGACCCAGTACTTC. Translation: CASSPAGPQETQYF.

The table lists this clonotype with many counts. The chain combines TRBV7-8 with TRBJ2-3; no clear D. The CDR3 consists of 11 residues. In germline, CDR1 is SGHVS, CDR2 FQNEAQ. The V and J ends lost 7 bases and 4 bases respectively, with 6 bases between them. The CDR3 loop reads CASMASDTQYF. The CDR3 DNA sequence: TGTGCCAGCATGGCTTCAGATACGCAGTATTTT. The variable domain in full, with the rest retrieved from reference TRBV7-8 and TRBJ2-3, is GAGVSQSPRYKVAKRGQDVALRCDPISGHVSLFWYQQALGQGPEFLTYFQNEAQLDKSGLPSDRFFAERPEGSVSTLKIQRTQQEDSAVYLCASMASDTQYFGPGTRLTVL.

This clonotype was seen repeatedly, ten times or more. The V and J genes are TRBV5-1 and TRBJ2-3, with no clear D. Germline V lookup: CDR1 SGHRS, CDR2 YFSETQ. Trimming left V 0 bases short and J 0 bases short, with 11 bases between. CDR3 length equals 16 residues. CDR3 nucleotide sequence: TGCGCCAGCAGCTTGGCGATAGGCCGTAGCACAGATACGCAGTATTTT. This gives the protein CASSLAIGRSTDTQYF.

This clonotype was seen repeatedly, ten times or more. The CDR3 is CASSRQGVIAEAFF. CDR3 nucleotide sequence: TGTGCCAGCTCACGTCAGGGGGTAATCGCTGAAGCTTTCTTT. This chain uses TRBV18 with TRBJ1-1; TRBD1 agrees at 7 bases. The CDR3 consists of 14 residues. Germline V gene sequence: CDR1 KGHSH, CDR2 LQKENI. After removal of 4 bases from V and 6 bases from J, the junction contained 8 bases not matched to a gene.

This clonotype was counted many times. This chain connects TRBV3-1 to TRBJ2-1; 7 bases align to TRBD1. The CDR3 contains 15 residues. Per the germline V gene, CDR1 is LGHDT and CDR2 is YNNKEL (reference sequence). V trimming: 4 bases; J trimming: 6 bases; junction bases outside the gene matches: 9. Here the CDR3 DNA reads TGTGCCAGCAGCCTCGGCCTCGGACAGGCCAATGAGCAGTTCTTC. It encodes CASSLGLGQANEQFF.

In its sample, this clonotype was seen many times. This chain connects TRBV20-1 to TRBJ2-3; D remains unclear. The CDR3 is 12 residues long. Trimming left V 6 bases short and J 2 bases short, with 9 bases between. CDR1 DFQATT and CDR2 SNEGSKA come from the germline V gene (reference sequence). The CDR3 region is CSAPQLTDTQYF. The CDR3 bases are TGCAGTGCCCCCCAGCTCACAGATACGCAGTATTTT.

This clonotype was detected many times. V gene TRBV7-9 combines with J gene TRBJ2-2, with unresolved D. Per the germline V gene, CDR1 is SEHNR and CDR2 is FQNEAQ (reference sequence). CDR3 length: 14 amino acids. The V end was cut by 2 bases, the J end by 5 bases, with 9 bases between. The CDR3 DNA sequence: TGTGCCAGCAGCTTATCGTCTGTTACCGGGGAGCTGTTTTTT. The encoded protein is CASSLSSVTGELFF.

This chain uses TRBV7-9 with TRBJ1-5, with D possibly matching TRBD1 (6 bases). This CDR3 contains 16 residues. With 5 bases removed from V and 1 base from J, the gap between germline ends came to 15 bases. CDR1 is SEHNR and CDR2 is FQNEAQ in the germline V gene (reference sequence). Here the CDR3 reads CASSPQGGGSNQPQHF. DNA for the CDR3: TGTGCCAGCAGCCCACAGGGAGGGGGAAGCAATCAGCCCCAGCATTTT.

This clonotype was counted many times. This chain's CDR3 is CASSILPGQGYQPQHF. The CDR3 bases are TGTGCCAGTAGTATTCTACCCGGACAGGGATATCAGCCCCAGCATTTT. This sequence joins TRBV19 and TRBJ1-5, with TRBD1 identical over 8 bases. Germline V lookup: CDR1 LNHDA, CDR2 SQIVND (reference sequence). V lost 3 bases, J lost 5 bases, and 9 bases stayed unmatched. This CDR3 is built from 16 residues.

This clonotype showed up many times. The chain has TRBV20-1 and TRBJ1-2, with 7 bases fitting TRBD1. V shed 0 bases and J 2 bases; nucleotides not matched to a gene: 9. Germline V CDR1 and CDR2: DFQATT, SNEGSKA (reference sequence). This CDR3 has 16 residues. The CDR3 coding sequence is TGCAGTGCTAGAGATCACGTTACGACAGGGAACTATGGCTACACCTTC. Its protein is CSARDHVTTGNYGYTF.

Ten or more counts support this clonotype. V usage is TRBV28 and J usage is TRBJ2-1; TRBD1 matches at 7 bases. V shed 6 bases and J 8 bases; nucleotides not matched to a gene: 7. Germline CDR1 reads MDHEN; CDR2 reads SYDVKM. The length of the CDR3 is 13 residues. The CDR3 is CASSIGGRDEQFF. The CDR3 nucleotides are TGTGCCAGCAGCATAGGGGGCAGGGATGAGCAGTTCTTC.

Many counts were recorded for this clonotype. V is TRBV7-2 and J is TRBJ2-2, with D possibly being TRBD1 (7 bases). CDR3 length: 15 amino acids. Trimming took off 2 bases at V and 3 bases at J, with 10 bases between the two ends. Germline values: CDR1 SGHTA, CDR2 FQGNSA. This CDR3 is CASSLQGGDTGELFF. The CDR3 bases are TGTGCCAGCAGCTTACAGGGGGGCGACACCGGGGAGCTGTTTTTT.

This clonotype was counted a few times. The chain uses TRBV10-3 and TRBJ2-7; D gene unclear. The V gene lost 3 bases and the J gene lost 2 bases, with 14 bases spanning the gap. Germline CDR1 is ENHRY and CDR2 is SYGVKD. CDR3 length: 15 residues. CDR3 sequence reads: CAISEPGRTAYEQYF. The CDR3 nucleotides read TGTGCCATCAGTGAACCGGGCAGGACCGCCTACGAGCAGTACTTC.

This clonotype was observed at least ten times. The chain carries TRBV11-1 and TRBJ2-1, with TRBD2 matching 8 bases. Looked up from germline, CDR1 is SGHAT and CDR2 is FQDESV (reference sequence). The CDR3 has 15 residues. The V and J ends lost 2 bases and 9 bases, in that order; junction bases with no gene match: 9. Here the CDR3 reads CASSLSSGLVLEQFF. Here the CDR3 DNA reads TGTGCCAGCAGCTTATCTTCGGGACTAGTTCTTGAGCAGTTCTTC.

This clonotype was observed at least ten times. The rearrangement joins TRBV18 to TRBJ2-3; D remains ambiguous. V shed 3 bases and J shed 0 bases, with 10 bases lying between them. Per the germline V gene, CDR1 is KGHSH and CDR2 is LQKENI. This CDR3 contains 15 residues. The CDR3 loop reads CASSPTPTSTDTQYF. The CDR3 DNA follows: TGTGCCAGCTCACCGACCCCTACTAGCACAGATACGCAGTATTTT. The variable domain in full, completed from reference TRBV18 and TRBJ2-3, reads NAGVMQNPRHLVRRRGQEARLRCSPMKGHSHVYWYRQLPEEGLKFMVYLQKENIIDESGMPKERFSAEFPKEGPSILRIQQVVRGDSAAYFCASSPTPTSTDTQYFGPGTRLTVL.

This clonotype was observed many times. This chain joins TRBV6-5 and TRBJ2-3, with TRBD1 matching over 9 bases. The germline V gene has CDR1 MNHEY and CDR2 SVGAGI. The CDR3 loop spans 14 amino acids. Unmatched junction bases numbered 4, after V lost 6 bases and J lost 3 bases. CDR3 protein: CASRTGTGTDTQYF. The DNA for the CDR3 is TGTGCCAGCAGGACCGGGACAGGGACAGATACGCAGTATTTT.

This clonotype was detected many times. CDR3 sequence reads: CASARNTEAFF. The CDR3 DNA reads TGTGCCAGCGCACGGAACACTGAAGCTTTCTTT. The V gene is TRBV18, the J gene TRBJ1-1; D is undetermined. Per germline, CDR1 KGHSH and CDR2 LQKENI. V was clipped by 8 bases and J by 1 base, with 5 bases between them. There are 11 residues in the CDR3.

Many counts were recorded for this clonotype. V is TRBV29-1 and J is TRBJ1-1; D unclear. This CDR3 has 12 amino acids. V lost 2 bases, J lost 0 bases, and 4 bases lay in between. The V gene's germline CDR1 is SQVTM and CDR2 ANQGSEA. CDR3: CSVEKVNTEAFF. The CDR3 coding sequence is TGCAGCGTTGAAAAGGTGAACACTGAAGCTTTCTTT.

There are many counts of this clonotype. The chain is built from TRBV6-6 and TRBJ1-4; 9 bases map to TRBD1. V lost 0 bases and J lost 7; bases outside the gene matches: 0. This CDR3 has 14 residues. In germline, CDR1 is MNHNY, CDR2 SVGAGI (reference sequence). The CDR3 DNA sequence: TGTGCCAGCAGTTACTCGGACAGGGGTGAAAAACTGTTTTTT. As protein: CASSYSDRGEKLFF.

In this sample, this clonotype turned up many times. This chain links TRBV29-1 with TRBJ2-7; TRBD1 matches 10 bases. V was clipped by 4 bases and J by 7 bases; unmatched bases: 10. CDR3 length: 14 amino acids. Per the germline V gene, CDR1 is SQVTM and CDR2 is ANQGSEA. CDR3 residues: CSVAPSTGGSEQYF. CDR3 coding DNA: TGCAGCGTTGCCCCCTCGACAGGGGGCTCGGAGCAGTACTTC.

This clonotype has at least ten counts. As DNA, the CDR3 is TGCGCCAGCAGCCCGCGAAGGGCAGGGGGAAAAGATACGCAGTATTTT. Its protein is CASSPRRAGGKDTQYF. The J gene is TRBJ2-3, the V gene TRBV5-1; 7 bases match TRBD1. The CDR3 has 16 amino acids. V trimming: 4 bases; J trimming: 5 bases; junction bases outside the gene matches: 13. CDR1 and CDR2 (germline): SGHRS, YFSETQ.